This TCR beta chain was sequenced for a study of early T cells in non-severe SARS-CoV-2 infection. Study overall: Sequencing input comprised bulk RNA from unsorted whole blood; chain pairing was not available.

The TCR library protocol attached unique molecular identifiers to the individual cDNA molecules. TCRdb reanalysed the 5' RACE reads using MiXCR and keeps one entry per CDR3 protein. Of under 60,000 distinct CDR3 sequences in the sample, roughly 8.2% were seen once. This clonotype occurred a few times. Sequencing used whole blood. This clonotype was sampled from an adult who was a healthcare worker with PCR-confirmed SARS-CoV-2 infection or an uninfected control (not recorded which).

CDR3 protein: CASSRTSGRADTQYF. CDR3 DNA: TGTGCCAGCAGCAGGACTAGCGGGAGGGCAGATACGCAGTATTTT. This chain links TRBV7-9 with TRBJ2-3, with TRBD2 matching over 15 bases. The junction had 1 base not matched to a gene; V was cut back by 5 bases and J by 4 bases. The CDR3 length is 15 residues. The V gene's germline CDR1 is SEHNR and CDR2 FQNEAQ (reference sequence).